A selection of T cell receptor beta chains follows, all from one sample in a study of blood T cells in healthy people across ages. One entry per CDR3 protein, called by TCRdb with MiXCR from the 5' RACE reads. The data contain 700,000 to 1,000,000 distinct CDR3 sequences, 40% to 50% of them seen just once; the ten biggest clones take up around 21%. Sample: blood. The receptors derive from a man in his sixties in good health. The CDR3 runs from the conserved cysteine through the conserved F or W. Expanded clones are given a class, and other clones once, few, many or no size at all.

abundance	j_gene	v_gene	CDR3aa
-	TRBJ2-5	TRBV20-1	CSVTGGRGTQYF
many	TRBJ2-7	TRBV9	CASSGGTGFGSYEQYF
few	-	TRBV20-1	CRTGMAGTRVSEQYF
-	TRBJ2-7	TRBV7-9	CASSPDEVSYEQYF
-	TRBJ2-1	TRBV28	CASTPGLSYYNEQFF
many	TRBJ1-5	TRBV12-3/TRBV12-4	CASKGSDRPLSNQPQHF
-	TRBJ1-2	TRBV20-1	CSARAGTGGDYGYTF
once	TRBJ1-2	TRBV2	CASSEPGDESWSYGYTF
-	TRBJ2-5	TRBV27	CATMEGTSPYF
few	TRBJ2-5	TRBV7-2	CASSLNGARETQYF
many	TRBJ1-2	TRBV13	CASSLGGVYGYTF
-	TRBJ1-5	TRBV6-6	CASRTSQGGLNQPQHF
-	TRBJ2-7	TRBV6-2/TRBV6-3	CASTPGPGGYEQYF
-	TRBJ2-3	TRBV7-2	CAGSRRTETDTQYF
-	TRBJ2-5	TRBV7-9	CASQTSGVGEQYF
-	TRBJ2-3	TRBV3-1	CASSHTHGGRGRSKRITDTQYF
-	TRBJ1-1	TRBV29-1	CSVHVRGGNTEAFF
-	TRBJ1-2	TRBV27	CASSSHPGTLYTF
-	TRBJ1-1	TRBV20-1	CSAYGTGTEAFF
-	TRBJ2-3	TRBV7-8	CASSPLAGGTTDTQYF
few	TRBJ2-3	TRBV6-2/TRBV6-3	CASSLGLTNTDTQYF
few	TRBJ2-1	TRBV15	CATSRDGGNSYNEQFF
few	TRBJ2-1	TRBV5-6	CASSAFSGEQFF
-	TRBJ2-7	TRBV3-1	CASSQGMGQYF
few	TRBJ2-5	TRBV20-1	CSAEKRDPGETQYF
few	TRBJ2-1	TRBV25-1	CASSESGGVLGNEQFF
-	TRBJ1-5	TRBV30	CAWSRGGPQHF
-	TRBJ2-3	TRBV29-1	CSVRGGGGHTDTQYF
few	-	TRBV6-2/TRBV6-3	CASTRTGVPYEQYF
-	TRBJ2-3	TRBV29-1	CSVGLAGNTDTQYF
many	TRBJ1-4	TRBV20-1	CSARKFGTGDEKLFF
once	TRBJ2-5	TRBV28	CASSSPLASGKETQYF
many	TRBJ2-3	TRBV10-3	CAISSEDTSPDTQYF
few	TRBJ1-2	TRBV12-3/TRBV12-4	CASSWDGGGIYGYTF
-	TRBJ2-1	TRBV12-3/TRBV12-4	CASSLAGGRKNEQFF
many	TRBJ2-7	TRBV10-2	CATREQAGFGEQYF
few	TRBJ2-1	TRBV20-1	CSASPGGRGDNEQFF
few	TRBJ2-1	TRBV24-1	CATEGTQGQFF
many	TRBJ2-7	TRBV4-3	CASRRGLAGTYEQYF
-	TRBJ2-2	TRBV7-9	CASSLPGLGFTGELFF
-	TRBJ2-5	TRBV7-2	CASSLDYWGLQETQYF
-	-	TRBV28	CASSLSTPWTGGCEQYF
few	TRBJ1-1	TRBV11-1	CASSFFTLRFVSGTPNREDEEAFF
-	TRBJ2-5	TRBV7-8	CASAAEGQIYGQYF
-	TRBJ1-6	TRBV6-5	CASSYGGPPLHF
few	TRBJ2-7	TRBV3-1	CASSPHTGEQYF
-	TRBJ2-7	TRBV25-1	CASSEAGSHEQYF
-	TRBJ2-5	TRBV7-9	CASSTGGASETQYF
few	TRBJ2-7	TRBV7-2	CASSSLGGVWGQYF
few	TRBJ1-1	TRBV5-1	CASSLDSGWSTEAFF
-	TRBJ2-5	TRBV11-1	CASSLVGIQETQYF
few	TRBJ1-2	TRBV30	CAWRDLNYGYTF
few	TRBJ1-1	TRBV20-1	CSARGLTGGFSSNTEAFF
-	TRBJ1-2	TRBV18	CASSPLGDRDGYGYTF
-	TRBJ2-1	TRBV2	CASSETSGQYNEQFF
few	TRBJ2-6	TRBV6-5	CASSSHLGGSGANVLTF
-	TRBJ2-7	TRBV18	CASSPRGIDEQYF